The 15 T cell receptor beta chains given below trace back to one sample, sequenced in a study of cytomegalovirus exposure and HLA in healthy donors. The PCR ran on 60 Vbeta and 13 Jbeta primers. The table came from immunoSEQ multiplex PCR; TCRdb's copy has only in-frame clones and leaves some out. This sample carries under 70,000 clones, 75% to 90% of them seen once, and the ten largest clones take roughly 2%. Sample: PBMCs. These receptors originate from a woman aged 25-40 years in good health and CMV-seronegative.

The chain links TRBV5-1 to TRBJ1-1; TRBD1 agrees at 7 bases. CDR3 length: 12 amino acids. After removal of 4 bases from V and 8 bases from J, the junction contained 5 bases not matched to a gene. Germline-derived CDR1 and CDR2 are SGHRS and YFSETQ. CDR3 sequence reads: CASSPGDSEAFF. The CDR3 DNA is TGCGCCAGCAGCCCAGGGGACAGCGAAGCTTTCTTT.

J is TRBJ2-7 and V is TRBV28; 12 nucleotides match TRBD2. CDR1 is MDHEN and CDR2 is SYDVKM in the germline V gene. The CDR3 extends over 17 amino acids. The V segment lost 4 bases and the J segment 3 bases; nucleotides outside the gene matches: 10. CDR3 coding DNA: TGTGCCAGCAGTTCCCCCGGGCTAGCGGGAGGGCGCTACGAGCAGTACTTC. Translated, it gives CASSSPGLAGGRYEQYF.

V is TRBV2 and J is TRBJ2-7; D is uncertain. Germline V gives CDR1 SNHLY, CDR2 FYNNEI. The length of the CDR3 is 15 residues. V was trimmed by 1 base and J by 6 bases, leaving 16 bases between them. The CDR3 region is CASSEVGGAQGEQYF. The CDR3 DNA reads TGTGCCAGCAGTGAAGTCGGCGGAGCCCAAGGCGAGCAGTACTTC.

V usage is TRBV9 and J usage is TRBJ2-1, with 9 bases matching TRBD2. CDR1 is SGDLS and CDR2 is YYNGEE in the germline V gene. The V and J ends lost 8 bases and 4 bases, in that order; junction bases with no gene match: 7. The CDR3 is made up of 14 amino acids. The CDR3: CASSTSGSYNEQFF. CDR3 DNA: TGTGCCAGTAGCACTAGCGGGTCTTACAATGAGCAGTTCTTC. Based on the CDR3 plus reference TRBV9 and TRBJ2-1, the full variable domain is DSGVTQTPKHLITATGQRVTLRCSPRSGDLSVYWYQQSLDQGLQFLIQYYNGEERAKGNILERFSAQQFPDLHSELNLSSLELGDSALYFCASSTSGSYNEQFFGPGTRLTVL.

The chain couples TRBV7-3 to TRBJ2-3; the match to TRBD1 covers 10 bases. The CDR3 consists of 16 residues. J was trimmed by 5 bases and V by 2 bases; bases with no gene match: 7. Per germline, CDR1 SGHTA and CDR2 FQGTGA. CDR3 sequence: CASSLRDRGGGDTQYF. The DNA of the CDR3 is TGTGCCAGCAGCTTACGGGACAGGGGTGGGGGAGATACGCAGTATTTT.

This clone was recorded a few times. This rearrangement joins TRBV5-4 to TRBJ2-5; TRBD1 agrees at 7 bases. The CDR3 runs to 14 residues. CDR1 and CDR2 (germline): SGHNT, YYREEE (reference sequence). With 6 bases clipped from V and 7 bases from J, the junction kept 12 bases outside the gene matches. Here the CDR3 reads CASTRGTGIGTQYF. CDR3 sequence (DNA): TGTGCCAGCACCAGGGGGACGGGAATTGGGACCCAGTACTTC. Variable domain in full (rest from reference TRBV5-4 and TRBJ2-5): ETGVTQSPTHLIKTRGQQVTLRCSSQSGHNTVSWYQQALGQGPQFIFQYYREEENGRGNFPPRFSGLQFPNYSSELNVNALELDDSALYLCASTRGTGIGTQYFGPGTRLLVL.

V gene TRBV7-9 combines with J gene TRBJ1-2, with D possibly TRBD1 on 5 matching bases. Trimming left V 4 bases short and J 5 bases short, with 14 bases between. Germline loops: CDR1 SEHNR, CDR2 FQNEAQ (reference sequence). CDR3 length: 14 amino acids. CDR3 amino acids: CASSSSLRTYGYTF. CDR3 coding DNA: TGTGCCAGCAGCTCAAGCTTAAGGACATATGGCTACACCTTC.

This sequence joins TRBV27 and TRBJ2-7; 7 nucleotides align to TRBD2. Losses at the gene ends were 7 bases for V and 3 bases for J; bases not matched to a gene: 9. CDR3 length: 14 amino acids. The germline V gene has CDR1 MNHEY and CDR2 SMNVEV (reference sequence). CDR3 sequence (DNA): TGTGCCAGCACCCCGGCCGGGACTAACTACGAGCAGTACTTC. Protein: CASTPAGTNYEQYF.

The chain has TRBV30 and TRBJ1-2; D is unclear. CDR1 is GTSNPN, CDR2 SVGIG, per germline (reference sequence). The length of the CDR3 is 15 residues. Deletions cut 4 bases from V and 3 bases from J, with 18 bases between. The CDR3 sequence is CAWIPRQAPHYGYTF. The CDR3 nucleotides are TGTGCCTGGATTCCACGCCAAGCTCCACACTATGGCTACACCTTC.

The rearrangement joins TRBV11-3 to TRBJ2-7; no clear D. The V gene lost 1 base and the J gene lost 2 bases, with 6 bases spanning the gap. CDR1 is SGHNT, CDR2 YENEEA, per germline. There are 13 residues in the CDR3. CDR3 loop: CASSLVGTYEQYF. CDR3 DNA sequence: TGTGCCAGCAGCTTAGTGGGCACCTACGAGCAGTACTTC.

The V and J genes are TRBV6-5 and TRBJ2-7; D is possibly TRBD1 (6 bases). Germline V gene lookup returns CDR1 MNHEY and CDR2 SVGAGI. The CDR3 is 14 residues long. The ends were cut back, 6 bases at V and 6 bases at J, with 18 bases in the middle. The CDR3 loop reads CASRIQTGLIEQYF. CDR3 nucleotides: TGTGCCAGCAGAATACAGACAGGTTTGATCGAGCAGTACTTC.

This sequence joins TRBV11-3 and TRBJ2-1; 7 bases map to TRBD1. Trimming at V came to 4 bases and at J to 2 bases, leaving 5 bases not matched to a gene. The CDR3 totals 15 residues. Germline assignment: CDR1 SGHNT and CDR2 YENEEA. CDR3 coding DNA: TGTGCCAGCAGCTCAGAGGGGGCTCCCTACAATGAGCAGTTCTTC. Its translation is CASSSEGAPYNEQFF. Complete variable domain (other parts from reference TRBV11-3 and TRBJ2-1): EAGVVQSPRYKIIEKKQPVAFWCNPISGHNTLYWYLQNLGQGPELLIRYENEEAVDDSQLPKDRFSAERLKGVDSTLKIQPAELGDSAVYLCASSSEGAPYNEQFFGPGTRLTVL.

The gene calls are TRBV7-9 and TRBJ2-5, with 13 bases that match TRBD2. The DNA end lines up better with TRBJ2-7; the J call may be wrong. The CDR3 totals 14 residues. The germline V gene has CDR1 SEHNR and CDR2 FQNEAQ (reference sequence). CDR3 in amino acids: CASSPGLAGYEQYF. The CDR3 DNA follows: TGTGCCAGCAGCCCGGGACTAGCGGGGTACGAGCAGTACTTC.

The chain links TRBV6-5 to TRBJ2-7; D is undetermined. Trimming removed 0 bases at V and 0 bases at J, with 6 bases between. Germline CDR1 and CDR2: MNHEY and SVGAGI. This CDR3 is 14 amino acids long. CDR3 DNA: TGTGCCAGCAGTTACTCAAGGAGCTCCTACGAGCAGTACTTC. It is translated as CASSYSRSSYEQYF.

This clone was seen a single time. The junction shows a germline mismatch at one end, possibly a read error. Other DNA sequences in this sample translate to the same CDR3. The rearrangement joins TRBV28 to TRBJ2-3; TRBD1 matches at 8 bases. There are 15 residues in the CDR3. Germline V lookup: CDR1 MDHEN, CDR2 SYDVKM. The CDR3, as DNA: TGTGCCAGCAGGCCCAATCTTGACAGGGGAGATACGCAGTACTTT. Translation gives CASRPNLDRGDTQYF.